One sample yielded the 25 T cell receptor beta chains listed below, sequenced in a study of shared clonotypes between healthy human individuals. Sequencing was performed with immunoSEQ multiplex PCR; in TCRdb, only in-frame clones are kept and a portion is missing. The top ten clones hold around 0.4% of a sample with 2 million to 2.5 million clones, approximately 95% of them seen once. The sequenced sample consisted of naive CD4+ T cells from PBMCs. Regarding subset: CD45RA+ positively selected. All receptors derive from a man aged 18 to 29 in good health. Some clones in this sample may be carry-over from other donors' samples.

The CDR3 is CASSSDRLNTEAFF. The CDR3 bases are TGTGCCAGCAGCTCTGACAGGCTAAACACTGAAGCTTTCTTT. The rearrangement joins TRBV6-5 to TRBJ1-1; possible D gene TRBD1, 6 bases. The V end lost 6 bases, the J end lost 2 bases, and 13 bases lay between the germline ends. CDR3 size: 14 residues. In germline, CDR1 is MNHEY, CDR2 SVGAGI.

The rearrangement joins TRBV7-2 to TRBJ2-4; 12 nucleotides match TRBD2. Germline V gene lookup returns CDR1 SGHTA and CDR2 FQGNSA. The V and J ends lost 2 bases and 1 base, in that order; junction bases with no gene match: 9. The CDR3 has 19 amino acids. CDR3 protein: CASSLRLAGEGVAKNIQYF. As DNA, the CDR3 is TGTGCCAGCAGCTTAAGACTAGCGGGAGAGGGGGTGGCCAAAAACATTCAGTACTTC.

About this clone: Other DNA sequences from this sample encode an identical CDR3 as well. The chain uses TRBV5-1 and TRBJ2-3; TRBD2 matches 11 bases. V was pared by 4 bases and J by 0 bases, with 4 bases of the junction left unmatched. This CDR3 has 16 residues. CDR1 SGHRS and CDR2 YFSETQ come from the germline V gene. DNA for the CDR3: TGCGCCAGCAGCCCGGGACTAGCGGAAAGCACAGATACGCAGTATTTT. It codes for CASSPGLAESTDTQYF. Looking up the rest from reference TRBV5-1 and TRBJ2-3 gives the full variable domain: KAGVTQTPRYLIKTRGQQVTLSCSPISGHRSVSWYQQTPGQGLQFLFEYFSETQRNKGNFPGRFSGRQFSNSRSEMNVSTLELGDSALYLCASSPGLAESTDTQYFGPGTRLTVL.

The table lists this clone with a few counts. Additional DNA sequences in this sample encode the identical CDR3. This sequence joins TRBV28 and TRBJ1-2; no firm D call. Germline assignment: CDR1 MDHEN and CDR2 SYDVKM. The CDR3 consists of 12 residues. Trimming took off 1 base at V and 5 bases at J, with 5 bases between the two ends. The CDR3, as DNA: TGTGCCAGCAGTTTATTGGGGTATGGCTACACCTTC. Its translation is CASSLLGYGYTF.

In this sample, this clone turned up once. The rearrangement links TRBV5-4 to TRBJ1-2, with no clear D. CDR1 is SGHNT and CDR2 is YYREEE in the germline V gene (reference sequence). The germline V and J ends were trimmed by 5 bases and 5 bases, with 13 bases remaining between them. The CDR3 runs 13 residues. The CDR3 coding sequence is TGTGCCAGCAGACCCTCGGGAGCATATGGCTACACCTTC. Translated, it gives CASRPSGAYGYTF.

The genes are TRBV5-6 and TRBJ1-2, with 7 positions matching TRBD1. J lost 3 bases, V lost 4 bases, and 6 bases had no gene match. The germline gives CDR1 SGHDT, CDR2 YYEEEE. The CDR3 length is 14 residues. CDR3 DNA sequence: TGTGCCAGCAGCCAGGACAGGATGGACTATGGCTACACCTTC. Residues: CASSQDRMDYGYTF.

The CDR3 here is CASSEVWWTVEQYF. The CDR3 coding sequence is TGTGCCAGCAGTGAAGTTTGGTGGACAGTCGAGCAGTACTTC. This chain connects TRBV6-1 to TRBJ2-7; maybe TRBD1 (6 bases). Per germline, CDR1 MNHNS and CDR2 SASEGT. V was shortened by 1 base and J by 6 bases, with 13 bases between the two germline ends. This CDR3 is 14 amino acids long.

This clone showed up just once. The chain uses TRBV12-5 and TRBJ2-1; 8 nucleotides match TRBD1. V was clipped by 0 bases and J by 9 bases; unmatched bases: 10. The length of the CDR3 is 16 residues. Germline V gene sequence: CDR1 LGHNT, CDR2 FRNRAP. The CDR3 reads CASGLVQGGLLGEQFF. CDR3 in DNA: TGTGCTAGTGGTTTGGTACAGGGGGGCCTTTTGGGTGAGCAGTTCTTC.

The chain joins TRBV2 to TRBJ1-4, with TRBD1 as a possible D gene (6 bases). This CDR3 is built from 14 residues. Per the germline V gene, CDR1 is SNHLY and CDR2 is FYNNEI. Trimming removed 7 bases at V and 4 bases at J, with 13 bases between. CDR3 protein: CASTQDRDNEKLFF. In DNA form, the CDR3 reads TGTGCCAGCACGCAGGACAGAGATAATGAAAAACTGTTTTTT.

This chain connects TRBV7-6 to TRBJ2-2, with D unclear. Trimming removed 0 bases at V and 0 bases at J, with 11 bases between. From germline, CDR1 is SGHVS and CDR2 FNYEAQ. This CDR3 has 17 residues. The CDR3 sequence: CASSLASVGTNTGELFF. CDR3 nucleotide sequence: TGTGCCAGCAGCTTAGCTTCTGTGGGAACGAACACCGGGGAGCTGTTTTTT.

This clone has just one count. This chain joins TRBV2 and TRBJ2-3; D call uncertain. The CDR3 totals 13 residues. The ends were cut back, 1 base at V and 5 bases at J, with 7 bases in the middle. CDR1 is SNHLY, CDR2 FYNNEI, per germline. The CDR3: CASSEGAIDTQYF. The CDR3 bases are TGTGCCAGCAGTGAAGGGGCTATAGATACGCAGTATTTT.

This chain uses TRBV19 with TRBJ2-7; weak D call: TRBD2 (6 bases). The germline V and J ends were trimmed by 5 bases and 1 base, with 18 bases remaining between them. Germline V CDR1 and CDR2: LNHDA, SQIVND (reference sequence). The CDR3 covers 16 residues. Here the CDR3 reads CASSPGGRDGSYEQYF. CDR3 DNA: TGTGCCAGTAGTCCCGGAGGGCGGGACGGGTCCTACGAGCAGTACTTC.

V and J are TRBV25-1 and TRBJ1-2, with unresolved D. With 3 bases removed from V and 4 bases from J, the gap between germline ends came to 9 bases. Germline-derived CDR1 and CDR2 are MGHDK and SYGVNS. The CDR3 loop spans 13 amino acids. CDR3 region: CASSDPVSYGYTF. The CDR3, as DNA: TGTGCCAGCAGTGACCCAGTTAGCTATGGCTACACCTTC.

The chain has TRBV25-1 and TRBJ2-5, with 10 bases aligning to TRBD2. The V segment lost 0 bases and the J segment 9 bases; nucleotides outside the gene matches: 4. This CDR3 is 14 amino acids long. Germline V gives CDR1 MGHDK, CDR2 SYGVNS. The CDR3 DNA reads TGTGCCAGCAGTGAATATACTAGCGGGAATGCCCAGTACTTC. The encoded protein is CASSEYTSGNAQYF.

The chain recombines TRBV5-1 with TRBJ1-2; D might be TRBD1 (5 bases). This CDR3 contains 13 residues. V lost 4 bases to trimming and J lost 6 bases, with 13 bases between them. CDR1 is SGHRS and CDR2 is YFSETQ in the germline V gene. CDR3 in DNA: TGCGCCAGCAGCGAGGCAGGGAGGGATGGCTACACCTTC. Its translation is CASSEAGRDGYTF.

V gene TRBV11-3 combines with J gene TRBJ2-7, with 8 bases fitting TRBD1. The CDR3 contains 15 residues. V lost 5 bases to trimming and J lost 2 bases; unmatched junction nucleotides: 8. The germline V gene has CDR1 SGHNT and CDR2 YENEEA. The CDR3 bases are TGTGCCAGCAGCCAGGGGGCAGCGAACACCTACGAGCAGTACTTC. Residues: CASSQGAANTYEQYF.

V usage is TRBV5-1 and J usage is TRBJ2-4, with a weak D call TRBD2 (5 bases). Germline values: CDR1 SGHRS, CDR2 YFSETQ. V was pared by 0 bases and J by 7 bases, with 14 bases between. The CDR3 covers 15 residues. This CDR3 reads CASSLEKGSGNIQYF. DNA for the CDR3: TGCGCCAGCAGCTTGGAAAAAGGGAGTGGGAACATTCAGTACTTC.

V usage is TRBV5-1 and J usage is TRBJ2-5, with TRBD2 matching over 11 bases. The J call is uncertain, as TRBJ2-7 better fits the DNA end. The CDR3 covers 17 residues. Germline V lookup: CDR1 SGHRS, CDR2 YFSETQ. The CDR3 sequence: CASSLAAIAGGPDEQYF. DNA of the CDR3: TGCGCCAGCAGCTTGGCCGCGATAGCGGGAGGGCCAGACGAGCAGTACTTC.

The chain has TRBV7-3 and TRBJ1-1, with D unresolved. Germline V gene data show CDR1 as SGHTA and CDR2 as FQGTGA. This CDR3 comprises 14 residues. The ends were cut back, 2 bases at V and 1 base at J, with 8 bases in the middle. CDR3 nucleotides: TGTGCCAGCAGCTTAGGATCCGGGAACACTGAAGCTTTCTTT. Residues: CASSLGSGNTEAFF. Based on the CDR3 plus reference TRBV7-3 and TRBJ1-1, the full variable domain is GAGVSQTPSNKVTEKGKYVELRCDPISGHTALYWYRQSLGQGPEFLIYFQGTGAADDSGLPNDRFFAVRPEGSVSTLKIQRTERGDSAVYLCASSLGSGNTEAFFGQGTRLTVV.

J is TRBJ2-7 and V is TRBV27; 7 nucleotides line up with TRBD2. Germline lookup yields CDR1 MNHEY and CDR2 SMNVEV (reference sequence). The length of the CDR3 is 15 residues. Unmatched junction bases numbered 8, after V lost 4 bases and J lost 2 bases. The CDR3 coding sequence is TGTGCCAGCAGTTCTAGCGGTAACGGGGCCTACGAGCAGTACTTC. Protein sequence: CASSSSGNGAYEQYF.

The rearrangement joins TRBV21-1 to TRBJ2-3. TRBV21-1 is a recognized pseudogene. The CDR3 runs 10 residues. The CDR3 DNA reads TGTGCCAGCAGCAAAGGGACGCAGTATTTT. It specifies CASSKGTQYF.

The chain has TRBV28 and TRBJ2-2; TRBD1 or TRBD2 may be the D gene (6 bases each). The CDR3 consists of 15 residues. Trimming pared 6 bases from V and 6 bases from J, leaving 17 bases between. CDR1 MDHEN and CDR2 SYDVKM come from the germline V gene. CDR3 DNA: TGTGCCAGCAGCCTACCTAGGGGGGAGGCCGGGGAGCTGTTTTTT. Its translation: CASSLPRGEAGELFF.

The rearrangement joins TRBV7-2 to TRBJ2-7, with 9 bases fitting TRBD2. Germline-derived CDR1 and CDR2 are SGHTA and FQGNSA. With V trimmed by 6 bases and J by 7 bases, 10 bases remained unmatched. This CDR3 region has 14 residues. In nucleotides, the CDR3 is TGTGCCAGCAGTTCGACTAGCGGTAACAAGGAGCAGTACTTC. Translation gives CASSSTSGNKEQYF.

The rearrangement joins TRBV7-8 to TRBJ2-7; TRBD1 or TRBD2 may be the D gene (5 bases each). From germline, CDR1 is SGHVS and CDR2 FQNEAQ. The CDR3 sequence is 14 residues long. Trimming pared 4 bases from V and 2 bases from J, leaving 12 bases between. CDR3 region: CASSSGTVAYEQYF. CDR3 nucleotide sequence: TGTGCCAGCAGCTCCGGGACGGTGGCCTACGAGCAGTACTTC.

The gene calls are TRBV7-9 and TRBJ2-7; a possible D gene is TRBD1 (5 bases). The CDR3 contains 16 residues. The V end lost 1 base, the J end lost 3 bases, and 16 bases lay between the germline ends. Germline values: CDR1 SEHNR, CDR2 FQNEAQ (reference sequence). CDR3 protein: CASSLGLGRADYEQYF. The CDR3 nucleotides are TGTGCCAGCAGCTTAGGGTTGGGCAGGGCCGACTACGAGCAGTACTTC.